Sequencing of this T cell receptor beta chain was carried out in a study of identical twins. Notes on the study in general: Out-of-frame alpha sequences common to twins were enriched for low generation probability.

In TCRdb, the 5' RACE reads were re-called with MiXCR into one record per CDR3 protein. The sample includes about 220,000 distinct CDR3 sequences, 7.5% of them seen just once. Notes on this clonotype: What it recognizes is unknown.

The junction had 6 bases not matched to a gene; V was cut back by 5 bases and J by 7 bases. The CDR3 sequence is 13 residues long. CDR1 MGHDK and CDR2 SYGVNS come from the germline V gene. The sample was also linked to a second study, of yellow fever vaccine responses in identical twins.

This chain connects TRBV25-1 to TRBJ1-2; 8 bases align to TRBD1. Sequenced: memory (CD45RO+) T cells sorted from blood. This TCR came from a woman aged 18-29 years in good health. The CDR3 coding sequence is TGTGCCAGCAGTAGCGCAGGGGGCTCTGGCTACACCTTC. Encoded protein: CASSSAGGSGYTF.